This entry describes one TCR beta chain. This specimen belongs to a study of graft-versus-host responses after intestinal transplantation. For the study at large: The recipients all started with anti-thymocyte globulin induction and then took tacrolimus and steroids for 2 to 3 years.

The CDR3 is 15 amino acids. CDR1 and CDR2 (germline): SGHRS, YFSETQ. J gave up 5 bases and V 2 bases, and 1 base lay outside the gene matches. Assay used: immunoSEQ multiplex PCR; TCRdb lists only in-frame clones, some missing. The table has more than 25,000 clones, 90% to 95% seen once. The chain carries TRBV5-1 and TRBJ2-1; 13 nucleotides align to TRBD2. This clonotype was sampled from a human patient who received an intestinal transplant, so some T cells may come from the graft donor. The sequencing here drew on PBMCs, taken 18 days after transplant. The CDR3 reads CASSLLAGGNNEQFF. In nucleotides, the CDR3 is TGCGCCAGCAGCTTACTAGCGGGGGGGAACAATGAGCAGTTCTTC.